The clone carrying this T cell receptor beta chain was counted between two and nine times. The data stem from a study of blood T cells in healthy people across ages. Through a sample-barcoded 5' primer and a J-beta primer mix, a second PCR was run for 7 to 11 cycles. TCRdb re-derived calls from the 5' RACE reads in MiXCR, one entry per CDR3 protein. Of about 1,400,000 distinct CDR3 sequences listed, roughly 40% were seen once; the top ten hold 7.9%. Germline CDR1 reads WSHSY; CDR2 reads SAAADI. CDR3 length: 13 amino acids. The chain has TRBV10-2 and TRBJ2-4; 8 bases are a match to TRBD1. The closer fit of TRBJ2-7 to the DNA end suggests the J call may be wrong. The sequence was collected from a woman between 18 and 29 years old in good health. Source material: blood. The CDR3 is CASSQGQGTEQYF. CDR3 nucleotide sequence: TGCGCCAGCAGTCAAGGACAGGGAACCGAGCAGTACTTC.